The 7 T cell receptor beta chains presented below share a single source sample, sequenced in a study of cytomegalovirus exposure and HLA in healthy donors (dated 2017 in TCRdb). Libraries were built with the immunoSEQ multiplex PCR assay. What TCRdb holds here is the immuneACCESS table cut down to in-frame rearrangements. Part of the clones is not present; checked against another copy, under half of the missing clones reflect an unresolved V gene, and the others are unexplained. The sample table shows fewer than 250,000 clones, and approximately 87% are seen once. Of the sample, about 3% is held by the ten largest clones. Sequencing was performed on PBMCs. The receptors stem from a man aged 18 to 30 in good health and CMV-seronegative.

The rearrangement joins TRBV5-1 to TRBJ2-1; 8 bases are a match to TRBD2. The germline CDR1 and CDR2 sequences are SGHRS and YFSETQ. This CDR3 comprises 14 residues. Germline trimming cut 1 base from V and 6 bases from J; bases unmatched to any gene: 3. The CDR3 DNA sequence: TGCGCCAGCAGCTTGCAAAGCGGGAGCAATGAGCAGTTCTTC. Amino acids: CASSLQSGSNEQFF.

The chain carries TRBV28 and TRBJ1-3; D unclear. Trimming took off 5 bases at V and 2 bases at J, with 7 bases between the two ends. The germline gives CDR1 MDHEN, CDR2 SYDVKM. This CDR3 spans 13 amino acids. In DNA form, the CDR3 reads TGTGCCAGCAGTGTCCTAACTGGAAACACCATATATTTT. This codes for CASSVLTGNTIYF.

The chain joins TRBV28 to TRBJ2-5, with D uncertain. This CDR3 spans 10 amino acids. The V and J ends lost 8 bases and 5 bases respectively, with 6 bases between them. In germline, CDR1 is MDHEN, CDR2 SYDVKM. Here the CDR3 reads CASSGETQYF. The CDR3, as DNA: TGTGCCAGCTCCGGTGAGACCCAGTACTTC. The full variable domain, in which reference TRBV28 and TRBJ2-5 provide the parts outside the CDR3, is DVKVTQSSRYLVKRTGEKVFLECVQDMDHENMFWYRQDPGLGLRLIYFSYDVKMKEKGDIPEGYSVSREKKERFSLILESASTNQTSMYLCASSGETQYFGPGTRLLVL.

The chain joins TRBV10-1 to TRBJ2-5; 10 bases agree with TRBD2. The germline gives CDR1 WNHNN, CDR2 SYGVQD (reference sequence). CDR3 size: 17 residues. Losses at the gene ends were 2 bases for V and 6 bases for J; bases not matched to a gene: 12. CDR3 nucleotides: TGCGCCAGCAGTGAGCCCTCCGAGCGGGGGGGTTTGAAGACCCAGTACTTC. It encodes CASSEPSERGGLKTQYF.

The V gene is TRBV28, the J gene TRBJ1-2; the match to TRBD1 covers 12 bases. V lost 7 bases to trimming and J lost 3 bases; unmatched junction nucleotides: 12. CDR1 and CDR2 (germline): MDHEN, SYDVKM. This CDR3 has 17 residues. The CDR3 region is CASTPGGTGGADYGYTF. The CDR3 DNA sequence: TGTGCCAGCACCCCAGGGGGGACAGGGGGCGCGGACTATGGCTACACCTTC.

This chain links TRBV2 with TRBJ1-3; D perhaps matches TRBD1 (6 bases). There are 16 residues in the CDR3. Between the trimmed V and J ends, which lost 4 bases and 0 bases, there was a span of 13 bases. Germline loops: CDR1 SNHLY, CDR2 FYNNEI. As DNA, the CDR3 is TGTGCCAGCAGTGGAGACAGGACTTTCTCTGGAAACACCATATATTTT. It codes for CASSGDRTFSGNTIYF.

The chain employs TRBV19 and TRBJ1-4; D call uncertain. CDR1 and CDR2 from the germline V gene are LNHDA and SQIVND (reference sequence). This CDR3 region has 14 residues. V was pared by 5 bases and J by 8 bases, with 15 bases between. CDR3 in amino acids: CASSPGLLDEKLFF. The CDR3 DNA is TGTGCCAGTAGTCCCGGACTCTTGGACGAAAAACTGTTTTTT.